Reported below is one TCR beta chain. The entry originates in a study of shared T cell receptors in the human thymus. V was trimmed by 3 bases and J by 4 bases, leaving 7 bases between them. CDR3 size: 13 residues. Germline CDR1 reads KGHSH; CDR2 reads LQKENI. Repertoires were generated with immunoSEQ multiplex PCR, while TCRdb's copy carries only in-frame clones and drops some. The sample lists roughly 550,000 clones; approximately 78% were seen once. These data were likewise used in another study, on human thymus T cells.

The origin of this receptor is a boy under two years old with a congenital heart defect. The sequenced sample was thymocytes. V and J are TRBV18 and TRBJ1-5; TRBD1 is a possible D gene (5 bases). The CDR3 loop is CASSPEGNQPQHF. The CDR3 DNA is TGTGCCAGCTCACCGGAGGGGAATCAGCCCCAGCATTTT.